The present entry profiles one T cell receptor beta chain with its context. Antigen specificity is unknown. These data belong to a study of beta chain features in type 1 diabetes. Study summary: Sorted cells examined across all samples numbered about 110,000,000. Study-wide results and caveats: Patients with Type 1 diabetes showed moderately but significantly shorter TCRB CDR3s in all four CD4+ subsets.

Sorting of CD4+ naive, central memory, regulatory and stem cell-like memory cells was performed via CD45RO/CCR7/CD25/CD127/CD95/CD27. Every isolated RNA sample was fully reverse transcribed, so sequencing captured expressed TCRB transcripts. Assay used: immunoSEQ multiplex PCR; TCRdb lists only in-frame clones, some missing. The data hold about 160,000 clones, with 10% to 13% observed a single time. Trimming left V 4 bases short and J 6 bases short, with 15 bases between. CDR3 length: 14 amino acids. From germline, CDR1 is SGHAT and CDR2 FQNNGV. The source material was central memory CD4+ T cells from blood. This chain joins TRBV11-2 and TRBJ1-2; D ambiguous. The clonotype originates from a young man with type 1 diabetes. This CDR3 reads CASSSLSQENGYTF. Written as DNA, the CDR3 is TGTGCCAGCAGCTCCCTTTCGCAGGAAAATGGCTACACCTTC.